The clone carrying this T cell receptor (beta chain) was counted many times. The TCR beta library used iRepertoire HTBI primers with Arm-PCR amplification of CDR3. A single record per CDR3 protein comes from TCRdb applying MiXCR to the multiplex PCR reads. Of roughly 400,000 distinct CDR3 sequences in the sample, 21% were seen once. Time point of the sample: persistent/refractory GD, antithyroid drugs over 5 years with positive TRAb. RNA isolated from PBMCs was used to make the TCR library. The entry originates in a study of regulatory T cells in long-lasting Graves disease. The CDR3 runs to 13 residues. The germline CDR1 and CDR2 sequences are SGHTA and FQGNSA. With 4 bases removed from V and 5 bases from J, the gap between germline ends came to 12 bases.

The sequencing here drew on peripheral blood mononuclear cells (PBMCs), taken when the disease was refractory, from a patient treated with antithyroid drugs. This TCR came from a female donor with Graves disease. The V gene is TRBV7-2, the J gene TRBJ2-7, with a weak D call TRBD1 (5 bases). The CDR3 DNA is TGTGCCAGCAGCTCGAGACAGATCCACGAGCAGTACTTC. It yields the protein CASSSRQIHEQYF.